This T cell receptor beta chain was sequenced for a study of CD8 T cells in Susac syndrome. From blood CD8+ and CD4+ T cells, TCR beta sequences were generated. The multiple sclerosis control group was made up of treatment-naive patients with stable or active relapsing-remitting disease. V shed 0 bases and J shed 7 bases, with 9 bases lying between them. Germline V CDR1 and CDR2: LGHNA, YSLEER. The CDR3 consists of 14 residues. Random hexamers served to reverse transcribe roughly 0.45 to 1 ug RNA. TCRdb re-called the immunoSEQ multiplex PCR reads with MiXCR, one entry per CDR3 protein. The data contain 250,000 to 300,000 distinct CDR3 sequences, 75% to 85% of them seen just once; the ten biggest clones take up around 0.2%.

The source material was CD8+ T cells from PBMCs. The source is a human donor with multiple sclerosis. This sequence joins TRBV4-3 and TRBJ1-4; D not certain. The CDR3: CASSQDSDGEKLFF. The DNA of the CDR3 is TGCGCCAGCAGCCAAGATTCAGACGGTGAAAAACTGTTTTTT.